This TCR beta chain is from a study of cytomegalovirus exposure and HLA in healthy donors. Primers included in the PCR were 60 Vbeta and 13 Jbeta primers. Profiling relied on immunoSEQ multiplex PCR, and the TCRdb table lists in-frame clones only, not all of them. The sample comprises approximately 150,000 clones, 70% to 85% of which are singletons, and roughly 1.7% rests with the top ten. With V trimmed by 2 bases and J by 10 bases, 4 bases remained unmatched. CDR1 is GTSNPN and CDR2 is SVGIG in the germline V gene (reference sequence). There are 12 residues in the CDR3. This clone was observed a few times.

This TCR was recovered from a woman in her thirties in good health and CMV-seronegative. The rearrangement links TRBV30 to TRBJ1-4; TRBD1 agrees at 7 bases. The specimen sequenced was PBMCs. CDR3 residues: CAWSPQGGKLFF. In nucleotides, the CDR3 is TGTGCCTGGAGTCCGCAGGGGGGAAAACTGTTTTTT.